These T cell receptor beta chains were read from a single sample in a study of T cell changes during pregnancy in multiple sclerosis. TCRdb keeps only in-frame clones here, not all; method: immunoSEQ multiplex PCR. The table has 60,000 to 65,000 clones, 90% seen once; the top ten hold approximately 2%. The specimen comprised peripheral blood, sampled in the second trimester of pregnancy. The receptors here all came from a female donor in good health, enrolled as a control in a pregnancy study. The CDR3 runs from the conserved cysteine through the conserved F or W. The order of the fields is clone size, J gene, V gene, D gene, CDR3 DNA, CDR3 protein. The D gene is left open where the match is weak. Not every row has a clone size; where given, it reads once, few, many or a size class.

abundance: -; j_gene: TRBJ1-1; v_gene: TRBV30; d_gene: -; CDR3nt: TGTGCCTGGGAACCCGACGACAATGAGAACACTGAAGCTTTCTTT; CDR3aa: CAWEPDDNENTEAFF
abundance: -; j_gene: TRBJ2-1; v_gene: TRBV10-1; d_gene: -; CDR3nt: TGCGCCAGCAATTCAGCGAGCTCCTACAATGAGCAGTTCTTC; CDR3aa: CASNSASSYNEQFF
abundance: -; j_gene: TRBJ1-4; v_gene: TRBV5-1; d_gene: TRBD1; CDR3nt: TGCGCCAGCAGCTTGGACCCAGGGGGTGGAAAACTGTTTTTT; CDR3aa: CASSLDPGGGKLFF
abundance: -; j_gene: TRBJ1-4; v_gene: TRBV28; d_gene: -; CDR3nt: TGTGCCAGTAAAGGGGGGGGTAATGAAAAACTGTTTTTT; CDR3aa: CASKGGGNEKLFF
abundance: -; j_gene: TRBJ2-3; v_gene: TRBV28; d_gene: -; CDR3nt: TGTGCCAGCAGTTTCGATCCTAGCGAAAGCACAGATACGCAGTATTTT; CDR3aa: CASSFDPSESTDTQYF
abundance: -; j_gene: TRBJ1-5; v_gene: TRBV5-8; d_gene: -; CDR3nt: TGTGCCAGCAGCTTGTTCGGGGTAGGCAATCAGCCCCAGCATTTT; CDR3aa: CASSLFGVGNQPQHF
abundance: -; j_gene: TRBJ2-7; v_gene: TRBV4-1; d_gene: TRBD1; CDR3nt: TGCGCCAGCAGCCAAGATAAAGCAAGGGGGCAGGTCTTCTACGAGCAGTACTTC; CDR3aa: CASSQDKARGQVFYEQYF
abundance: -; j_gene: TRBJ1-2; v_gene: TRBV27; d_gene: -; CDR3nt: TGTGCCAGCAGTCCCCAGGGCAGGGGCCATGGCTACACCTTC; CDR3aa: CASSPQGRGHGYTF
abundance: -; j_gene: TRBJ1-3; v_gene: TRBV28; d_gene: -; CDR3nt: TGTGCCGCAACCGGGACAATGTCGGGAAACACCATATATTTT; CDR3aa: CAATGTMSGNTIYF
abundance: -; j_gene: TRBJ2-7; v_gene: TRBV5-1; d_gene: TRBD2; CDR3nt: TGCGCCAGCAGCTTTGGTAGCGGGGGTTACGAGCAGTACTTC; CDR3aa: CASSFGSGGYEQYF
abundance: -; j_gene: TRBJ2-1; v_gene: TRBV10-3; d_gene: -; CDR3nt: TGTGCCATCAGTGAGTCGAGTCCGGGGGGCGTTGGGAGAAATGAGCAGTTCTTC; CDR3aa: CAISESSPGGVGRNEQFF
abundance: -; j_gene: TRBJ2-5; v_gene: TRBV5-1; d_gene: -; CDR3nt: TGCGCCAGCAGCGCGAGCTGGCTAGAAGAGACCCAGTACTTC; CDR3aa: CASSASWLEETQYF
abundance: -; j_gene: TRBJ1-2; v_gene: TRBV6-5; d_gene: -; CDR3nt: TGTGCCAGCAGTTTTCTGACAGGTCTTGGCTACACCTTC; CDR3aa: CASSFLTGLGYTF
abundance: -; j_gene: TRBJ1-5; v_gene: TRBV6-5; d_gene: -; CDR3nt: TGTGCCAGCAGCACGGACTTCTCTTATCAGCCCCAGCATTTT; CDR3aa: CASSTDFSYQPQHF
abundance: once; j_gene: TRBJ2-1; v_gene: TRBV27; d_gene: -; CDR3nt: TGTGCCAGCAGTGCGGTTGCCTCCTACAATGAGCAGTTCTTC; CDR3aa: CASSAVASYNEQFF
abundance: -; j_gene: TRBJ2-3; v_gene: TRBV29-1; d_gene: -; CDR3nt: TGCAGCGTTGAAGTCCGTTTAACAGATACGCAGTATTTT; CDR3aa: CSVEVRLTDTQYF
abundance: -; j_gene: TRBJ2-1; v_gene: TRBV6-5; d_gene: -; CDR3nt: TGTGCCAGCAGTTCTACTAGCATGGATGAGCAGTTCTTC; CDR3aa: CASSSTSMDEQFF
abundance: -; j_gene: TRBJ2-3; v_gene: TRBV11-3; d_gene: -; CDR3nt: TGTGCCAGCAGCTCGCGGAGCGAGCCAGATACGCAGTATTTT; CDR3aa: CASSSRSEPDTQYF
abundance: -; j_gene: TRBJ1-1; v_gene: TRBV4-1; d_gene: -; CDR3nt: TGCGCCAGCAGCCTCGGACAGTTGAACACTGAAGCTTTCTTT; CDR3aa: CASSLGQLNTEAFF
abundance: few; j_gene: TRBJ2-3; v_gene: TRBV27; d_gene: -; CDR3nt: TGTGCCAGCAGTCCTTCCTTAGGGAGACCTAGCACAGATACGCAGTATTTT; CDR3aa: CASSPSLGRPSTDTQYF
abundance: -; j_gene: TRBJ2-1; v_gene: TRBV5-1; d_gene: TRBD1; CDR3nt: TGCGCCAGCAGCTTGGGCAGGGGGATCAATGAGCAGTTCTTC; CDR3aa: CASSLGRGINEQFF
abundance: -; j_gene: TRBJ2-7; v_gene: TRBV5-1; d_gene: -; CDR3nt: TGCGCCAGCAGCTTACAGGGTTTGGGTTCCTACGAGCAGTACTTC; CDR3aa: CASSLQGLGSYEQYF
abundance: -; j_gene: TRBJ2-3; v_gene: TRBV7-9; d_gene: TRBD2; CDR3nt: TGTGCCAGCAGCCGCCCCTCTAGCGGGATCCGAAATACGCAGTATTTT; CDR3aa: CASSRPSSGIRNTQYF
abundance: -; j_gene: TRBJ2-7; v_gene: TRBV11-3; d_gene: -; CDR3nt: TGTGCCAGCAGCTTAACTAAACCCTACTCCTACGAGCAGTACTTC; CDR3aa: CASSLTKPYSYEQYF
abundance: once; j_gene: TRBJ1-1; v_gene: TRBV14; d_gene: TRBD1; CDR3nt: TGTGCCAGCAGCCGGGACAGAAACATGAACACTGAAGCTTTCTTT; CDR3aa: CASSRDRNMNTEAFF
abundance: -; j_gene: TRBJ1-1; v_gene: TRBV5-5; d_gene: -; CDR3nt: TGTGCCAGCAGCTTGGCGGGGGAAGGAACTGAAGCTTTCTTT; CDR3aa: CASSLAGEGTEAFF
abundance: once; j_gene: TRBJ2-7; v_gene: TRBV5-3; d_gene: -; CDR3nt: TGTGCCAGAAGCTTGTCGGTATGTTACGAGCAGTACTTC; CDR3aa: CARSLSVCYEQYF
abundance: -; j_gene: TRBJ2-7; v_gene: TRBV5-1; d_gene: -; CDR3nt: TGCGCCAGCAGCCCAGGACAGACAGTCTACGAGCAGTACTTC; CDR3aa: CASSPGQTVYEQYF
abundance: few; j_gene: TRBJ2-7; v_gene: TRBV3-1/TRBV3-2; d_gene: -; CDR3nt: TGTGCCAGCAGCCCCTCCAGGGACTTC; CDR3aa: CASSPSRDF
abundance: -; j_gene: TRBJ1-1; v_gene: TRBV6-1; d_gene: -; CDR3nt: TGTGCCAGCTCGGCTGGAACAGGGATTGCCACTGAAGCTTTCTTT; CDR3aa: CASSAGTGIATEAFF
abundance: -; j_gene: TRBJ1-2; v_gene: TRBV27; d_gene: -; CDR3nt: TGTGCCAGCAGTTTGTGGGAGGGGCATGATGGCTACACCTTC; CDR3aa: CASSLWEGHDGYTF
abundance: -; j_gene: TRBJ2-2; v_gene: TRBV2; d_gene: -; CDR3nt: TGTGCCAGCAGTGGTCGGACTACCGGGGAGCTGTTTTTT; CDR3aa: CASSGRTTGELFF
abundance: -; j_gene: TRBJ1-3; v_gene: TRBV10-3; d_gene: -; CDR3nt: TGTGCCATCAGTAAGCTGAACACCATATATTTT; CDR3aa: CAISKLNTIYF